This T cell receptor (beta chain) was observed in a study of cytomegalovirus exposure and HLA in healthy donors. This clone has a count of ten or more. Vbeta (60) and Jbeta (13) primers were used in the PCR. The method was immunoSEQ multiplex PCR; TCRdb's version includes in-frame clones alone and lacks a portion of them. Among around 95,000 clones, about 74% were seen once, and the ten largest hold 1.8%. The V gene's germline CDR1 is MNHEY and CDR2 SMNVEV (reference sequence). V shed 3 bases and J 5 bases; nucleotides not matched to a gene: 9. CDR3 length: 16 amino acids. The material sequenced was PBMCs. The J gene is TRBJ2-1, the V gene TRBV27; 8 bases are shared with TRBD2. This receptor was obtained from a male donor in good health and CMV-seronegative. The CDR3 coding sequence is TGTGCCAGCAGTTTGACCAGCGGGGGTTACAACAATGAGCAGTTCTTC. Translation gives CASSLTSGGYNNEQFF.